A selection of T cell receptor beta chains follows, all from one sample in a study of CD8 T cells in ankylosing spondylitis. Each CDR3 protein is one row after TCRdb ran MiXCR on the 5' RACE reads. The table lists fewer than 550,000 distinct CDR3 sequences, approximately 5.3% of them singletons. The sequenced material came from blood, either unsorted or a sorted T cell fraction (not recorded which). The source is a male donor with ankylosing spondylitis. The CDR3 runs from the conserved cysteine through the conserved F or W. A D gene is named only where the DNA matches it firmly. Some rows have no size entry. The others give once, few or many, or a class for an expanded clone.

clone size,J gene,D gene,V gene,CDR3 DNA,CDR3 protein
many,TRBJ1-6,-,TRBV9,TGTGCCAGCGGGGGCGAATATAATTCACCCCTCCACTTT,CASGGEYNSPLHF
-,TRBJ2-3,TRBD2,TRBV7-2,TGTGCCAGCAGCTTAGCTGGGTGGCGGGGGGGTGGAGTAGATACGCAGTATTTT,CASSLAGWRGGGVDTQYF
many,TRBJ2-7,-,TRBV4-1,TGCGCCAGCAGCCAAGGCGCAGGGACGTACTACGAGCAGTACTTC,CASSQGAGTYYEQYF
many,TRBJ2-7,TRBD1,TRBV10-3,TGTGCCATCACCGAGGGGACAGGATCCTACGAGCAGTACTTC,CAITEGTGSYEQYF
many,TRBJ2-7,TRBD1,TRBV6-5,TGTGCCAGCAGTTACTCGAGTCAGGGGGCGGGGGAGCAGTACTTC,CASSYSSQGAGEQYF
many,TRBJ2-3,TRBD2,TRBV7-9,TGTGCCAGCAGCTCCCCGCTAGCGGGGGACACAGATACGCAGTATTTT,CASSSPLAGDTDTQYF
-,TRBJ2-3,TRBD2,TRBV12-3/TRBV12-4,TGTGCCAGCAGTTTAGCCGGCTGGCGGGAGCGGATGGCGACAGATACGCAGTATTTT,CASSLAGWRERMATDTQYF
many,TRBJ2-1,TRBD2,TRBV6-2/TRBV6-3,TGTGCCAGCAGTCGGAGCGGGGGGGATTACAATGAGCAGTTCTTC,CASSRSGGDYNEQFF
-,TRBJ2-7,-,TRBV6-2/TRBV6-3,TGTGCCAACAGTTACTCTGGGGGCACAGGAGAGCAGTACTTC,CANSYSGGTGEQYF
many,TRBJ2-3,TRBD2,TRBV7-2,TGTGCCAGCAGGTTTAGCGGGAGATACACAGATACGCAGTATTTT,CASRFSGRYTDTQYF
many,TRBJ2-5,-,TRBV29-1,TGCAGCGTTGAAAGGGGCAGGGGTCAAGAGACCCAGTACTTC,CSVERGRGQETQYF
many,TRBJ2-3,-,TRBV29-1,TGCAGCGTGGACTGGGGGACCCGCACAGATACGCAGTATTTT,CSVDWGTRTDTQYF
many,TRBJ2-7,-,TRBV20-1,TGCAGTGCTAGAGATCCGGGACTCTCTACCCAGCAGTACTTC,CSARDPGLSTQQYF
many,TRBJ2-1,TRBD1,TRBV25-1,TGTGCCAGCAGTGATCCCGGGACAGGGACCGGGGGGCAGTTCTTC,CASSDPGTGTGGQFF
few,TRBJ2-3,TRBD2,TRBV29-1,TGCAGCGGATTACTAGCGGGGAATGCAGATACGCAGTATTTT,CSGLLAGNADTQYF
-,TRBJ2-1,-,TRBV2,TGTGCCAGCAGTGAAAGTGTGGGGACAACTACAGACAATGAGCAGTTCTTC,CASSESVGTTTDNEQFF
many,TRBJ2-1,-,TRBV6-1,TGTGCCAGCAGAGCCCTTACTTACAATGAGCAGTTCTTC,CASRALTYNEQFF
many,TRBJ1-1,-,TRBV29-1,TGCAGCGTGGGGGGACGGTTGAACACTGAAGCTTTCTTT,CSVGGRLNTEAFF
many,TRBJ2-3,-,TRBV15,TGTGCCACCAGCAGAGAGGAAGAGGATACGCAGTATTTT,CATSREEEDTQYF
few,TRBJ2-1,TRBD2,TRBV20-1,TGCAGTGCTAGAGATCAACTAGCGGGAGGGTTTAATGAGCAGTTCTTC,CSARDQLAGGFNEQFF
-,TRBJ2-2,-,TRBV2,TGTGCCAGCAAGGAGGCCTCGAACACCGGGGAGCTGTTTTTT,CASKEASNTGELFF
many,TRBJ1-6,-,TRBV6-1,TGTGCCAGCACCTTGAGTCTCGAACACCCAAATTCACCCCTCCACTTT,CASTLSLEHPNSPLHF
many,TRBJ2-7,TRBD1,TRBV28,TGTGCCAGCGCCCGGGACAGCTACGAGCAGTACTTC,CASARDSYEQYF
few,TRBJ2-2,TRBD2,TRBV7-8,TGTGCCAGCAGCCTTAGCGGGAGACGGGCCGGGGAGCTGTTTTTT,CASSLSGRRAGELFF
many,TRBJ2-1,TRBD2,TRBV4-2,TGTGCCAGCAGCCAAGAATTAGCGGGGGACAATGAGCAGTTCTTC,CASSQELAGDNEQFF
many,TRBJ1-5,-,TRBV5-6,TGTGCCAGCAGCTTGTATGGTGGGACTGGGGATCAGCCCCAGCATTTT,CASSLYGGTGDQPQHF
many,TRBJ2-5,-,TRBV11-2,TGTGCCAGCAGATATCGGGACGGGCAAGAGACCCAGTACTTC,CASRYRDGQETQYF
many,TRBJ2-5,-,TRBV20-1,TGCAGTGCTAGAGCAGGGCGACCCCAAGAGACCCAGTACTTC,CSARAGRPQETQYF
many,TRBJ1-5,-,TRBV5-1,TGCGCCAGCAGCTTGGCAGGGGCGAACAATCAGCCCCAGCATTTT,CASSLAGANNQPQHF
few,TRBJ2-7,-,TRBV6-2/TRBV6-3,TGTGCCAGCAGTTACTCTCCCCTTGTGGGCTACGAGCAGTACTTC,CASSYSPLVGYEQYF
many,TRBJ2-7,-,TRBV6-5,TGTGCCAGCAGTTCCCGGGACACAGCCTACGAGCAGTACTTC,CASSSRDTAYEQYF
many,TRBJ1-2,-,TRBV7-2,TGTGCCAGCAGCTTAGGTTTCTATGGCTACACCTTC,CASSLGFYGYTF
many,TRBJ1-6,TRBD1,TRBV12-3/TRBV12-4,TGTGCCAGCAGTCTCCGGGACAGGTATAATTCACCCCTCCACTTT,CASSLRDRYNSPLHF
many,TRBJ2-7,TRBD1,TRBV7-9,TGTGCCAGCAGATCGGACAGGTTCGCCCACGAGCAGTACTTC,CASRSDRFAHEQYF
many,TRBJ1-6,-,TRBV12-3/TRBV12-4,TGTGCCAGCAGTTTAGTTCGGTATTCACCCCTCCACTTT,CASSLVRYSPLHF
many,TRBJ2-7,-,TRBV20-1,TGCAGTGCTAGAGAGGCGGCAGAGGACGAGCAGTACTTC,CSAREAAEDEQYF
many,TRBJ2-3,-,TRBV7-2,TGTGCCAGCAGCCCAACAGCCCGCATTAGTACGCAGTATTTT,CASSPTARISTQYF
many,TRBJ2-3,TRBD2,TRBV29-1,TGCAGCGTTGACCTGGCGGGAGGGTCTACGCAGTATTTT,CSVDLAGGSTQYF
many,TRBJ2-1,-,TRBV4-3,TGCGCCAGCAGCCCTATAGCCTTCGGGGCCAATGAGCAGTTCTTC,CASSPIAFGANEQFF
many,TRBJ2-4,-,TRBV5-1,TGCGCCAGCAGCTTGGAGGGGATTGGGGACATTCAGTACTTC,CASSLEGIGDIQYF
many,TRBJ2-7,TRBD2,TRBV12-3/TRBV12-4,TGTGCCAGCAGCCGCAGCGGGAGGTACGAGCAGTACTTC,CASSRSGRYEQYF
many,TRBJ1-5,TRBD1,TRBV20-1,TGCAGTGCTAGAGACGGGACAGGGCTCAATCAGCCCCAGCATTTT,CSARDGTGLNQPQHF
many,TRBJ2-7,-,TRBV29-1,TGCAGCGTTCGTTGGGGCTACGAGCAGTACTTC,CSVRWGYEQYF
few,TRBJ1-2,-,TRBV7-9,TGTGCCAGCAGCTTAACTCGTGTACTTAACCCGGGTGGCTACACCTTC,CASSLTRVLNPGGYTF
many,TRBJ1-1,-,TRBV29-1,TGCAGCGTTCAAGAACGAAACACTGAAGCTTTCTTT,CSVQERNTEAFF